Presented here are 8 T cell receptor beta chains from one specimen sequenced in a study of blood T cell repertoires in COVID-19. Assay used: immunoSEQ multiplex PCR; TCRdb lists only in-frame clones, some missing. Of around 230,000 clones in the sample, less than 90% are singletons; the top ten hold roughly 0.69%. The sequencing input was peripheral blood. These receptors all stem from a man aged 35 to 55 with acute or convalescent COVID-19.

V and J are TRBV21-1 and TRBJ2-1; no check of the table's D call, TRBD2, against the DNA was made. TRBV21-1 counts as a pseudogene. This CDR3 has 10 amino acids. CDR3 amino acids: CASSPDEQFF. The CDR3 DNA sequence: TGTGCCAGCAGCCCGGATGAGCAGTTCTTC.

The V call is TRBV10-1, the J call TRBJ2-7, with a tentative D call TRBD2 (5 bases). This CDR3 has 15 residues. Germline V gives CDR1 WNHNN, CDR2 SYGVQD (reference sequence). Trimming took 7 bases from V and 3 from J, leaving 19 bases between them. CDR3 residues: CASTEPGRGSYEQYF. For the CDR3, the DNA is TGCGCCAGCACCGAGCCGGGGAGAGGGAGCTACGAGCAGTACTTC.

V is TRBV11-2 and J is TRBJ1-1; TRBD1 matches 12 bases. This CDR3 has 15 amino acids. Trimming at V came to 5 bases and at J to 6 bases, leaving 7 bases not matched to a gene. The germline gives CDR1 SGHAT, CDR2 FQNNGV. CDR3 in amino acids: CASSPGDRGLAEAFF. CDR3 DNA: TGTGCCAGCAGCCCGGGGGACAGGGGGCTGGCTGAAGCTTTCTTT.

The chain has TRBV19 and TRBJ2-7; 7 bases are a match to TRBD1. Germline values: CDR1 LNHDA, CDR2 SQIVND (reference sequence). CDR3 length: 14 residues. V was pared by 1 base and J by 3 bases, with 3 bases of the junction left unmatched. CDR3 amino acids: CASSIARQGYEQYF. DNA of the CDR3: TGTGCCAGTAGTATAGCCCGACAGGGCTACGAGCAGTACTTC. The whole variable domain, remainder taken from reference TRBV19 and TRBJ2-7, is DGGITQSPKYLFRKEGQNVTLSCEQNLNHDAMYWYRQDPGQGLRLIYYSQIVNDFQKGDIAEGYSVSREKKESFPLTVTSAQKNPTAFYLCASSIARQGYEQYFGPGTRLTVT.

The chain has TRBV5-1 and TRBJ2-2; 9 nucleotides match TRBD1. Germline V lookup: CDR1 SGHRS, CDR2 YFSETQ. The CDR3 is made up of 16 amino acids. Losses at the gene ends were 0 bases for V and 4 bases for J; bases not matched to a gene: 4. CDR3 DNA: TGCGCCAGCAGCTTGGTCGGGACAGGGTCCACCGGGGAGCTGTTTTTT. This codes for CASSLVGTGSTGELFF.

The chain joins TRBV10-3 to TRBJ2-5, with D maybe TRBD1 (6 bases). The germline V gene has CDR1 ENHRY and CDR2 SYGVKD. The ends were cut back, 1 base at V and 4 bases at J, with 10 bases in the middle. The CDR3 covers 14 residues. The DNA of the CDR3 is TGTGCCATCAGTGAGTGGGCACAGGGAGAGACCCAGTACTTC. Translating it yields CAISEWAQGETQYF.

The DNA of the CDR3 is TGTGCCAGCAGCGCCGACAGGGCTTCTAACTATGGCTACACCTTC. Its translation is CASSADRASNYGYTF. The V gene is TRBV9, the J gene TRBJ1-2; the match to TRBD1 covers 7 bases. The CDR3 extends over 15 amino acids. Germline V lookup: CDR1 SGDLS, CDR2 YYNGEE. Germline trimming cut 3 bases from V and 0 bases from J; bases unmatched to any gene: 5.

DNA of the CDR3: TGTGCCAGCACTCACGGGATGGGACTAGCTGACGAGCAGTACTTC. Its translation: CASTHGMGLADEQYF. The chain combines TRBV6-5 with TRBJ2-7; 9 positions match TRBD2. The CDR3 is 15 residues long. Germline lookup yields CDR1 MNHEY and CDR2 SVGAGI. Trimming removed 7 bases from V and 5 bases from J; junction bases left unmatched: 12.